The clone carrying this T cell receptor (beta chain) was counted only a few times. This entry comes from a study of T cells after posttransplantation cyclophosphamide. Cyclophosphamide on days +3 and +4 followed busulfan-fludarabine conditioning and a marrow graft. The assay was immunoSEQ multiplex PCR, and TCRdb's table has in-frame clones only and misses some. This record lists approximately 6,000 clones, none seen once only, and the top ten clones contain about 26%. This CDR3 has 14 amino acids. With 4 bases removed from V and 2 bases from J, the gap between germline ends came to 11 bases. Per the germline V gene, CDR1 is SGHNT and CDR2 is YENEEA.

This clonotype originated in a male patient in his sixties or seventies who received an allogeneic stem cell transplant from a related donor, was CMV-positive, and had no GVHD. Some T cells may trace back to the graft donor. The chain combines TRBV11-3 with TRBJ1-1; tentative D call: TRBD1 (5 bases). The sample was PBMCs, taken after allogeneic stem cell transplant with posttransplant cyclophosphamide. The CDR3 protein is CASSYEGLNTEAFF. The CDR3 DNA sequence: TGTGCCAGCAGCTATGAGGGACTAAACACTGAAGCTTTCTTT.